Each of the 3 T cell receptor beta chains below was sequenced from the same sample in a study of blood T cell repertoires in COVID-19. TCRdb keeps only in-frame clones here, not all; method: immunoSEQ multiplex PCR. There are about 480,000 clones in the sample; approximately 90% occur only once, and almost 2% lies in the top ten. The material sequenced was PBMCs or T cells enriched from blood (not recorded which). Receptor source: a woman under 30 with acute COVID-19.

V and J are TRBV24-1 and TRBJ1-2; 9 bases are a match to TRBD1. The germline V gene has CDR1 KGHDR and CDR2 SFDVKD. This CDR3 has 16 residues. V lost 5 bases to trimming and J lost 6 bases; unmatched junction nucleotides: 12. This CDR3 is CATSVVAGTGKDGYTF. The DNA of the CDR3 is TGTGCCACCAGTGTCGTAGCCGGGACAGGGAAGGATGGCTACACCTTC.

The V and J genes are TRBV19 and TRBJ1-2; the match to TRBD1 covers 7 bases. V shed 7 bases and J 6 bases; nucleotides not matched to a gene: 14. The CDR3 length is 15 residues. CDR1 LNHDA and CDR2 SQIVND come from the germline V gene (reference sequence). This CDR3 reads CASTYRQGLSDGYTF. The CDR3 DNA reads as TGTGCCAGTACCTACCGACAGGGACTTTCGGATGGCTACACCTTC. Combining the CDR3 with reference TRBV19 and TRBJ1-2 gives the whole variable domain DGGITQSPKYLFRKEGQNVTLSCEQNLNHDAMYWYRQDPGQGLRLIYYSQIVNDFQKGDIAEGYSVSREKKESFPLTVTSAQKNPTAFYLCASTYRQGLSDGYTFGSGTRLTVV.

The chain joins TRBV4-1 to TRBJ2-5; 7 nucleotides align to TRBD1. Germline lookup yields CDR1 MGHRA and CDR2 YSYEKL. The V and J ends lost 5 bases and 0 bases, in that order; junction bases with no gene match: 6. The CDR3 covers 15 residues. CDR3 protein: CASSSRDSNQETQYF. CDR3 in DNA: TGCGCCAGCAGCTCCCGGGACAGCAACCAAGAGACCCAGTACTTC.